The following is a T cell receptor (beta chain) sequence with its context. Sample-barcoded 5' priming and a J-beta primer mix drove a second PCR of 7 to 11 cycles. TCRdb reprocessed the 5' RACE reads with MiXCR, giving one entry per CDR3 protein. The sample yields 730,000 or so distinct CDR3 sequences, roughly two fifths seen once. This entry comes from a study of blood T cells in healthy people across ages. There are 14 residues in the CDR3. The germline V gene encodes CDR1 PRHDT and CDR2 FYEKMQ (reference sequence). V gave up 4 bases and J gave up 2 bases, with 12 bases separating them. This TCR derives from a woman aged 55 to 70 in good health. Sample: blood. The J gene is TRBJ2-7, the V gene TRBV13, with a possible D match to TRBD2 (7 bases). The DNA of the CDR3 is TGTGCCAGCAGCTGGGGGGGGCGGGCCTACGAGCAGTACTTC. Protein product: CASSWGGRAYEQYF. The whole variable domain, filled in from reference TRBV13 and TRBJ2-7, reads AAGVIQSPRHLIKEKRETATLKCYPIPRHDTVYWYQQGPGQDPQFLISFYEKMQSDKGSIPDRFSAQQFSDYHSELNMSSLELGDSALYFCASSWGGRAYEQYFGPGTRLTVT.